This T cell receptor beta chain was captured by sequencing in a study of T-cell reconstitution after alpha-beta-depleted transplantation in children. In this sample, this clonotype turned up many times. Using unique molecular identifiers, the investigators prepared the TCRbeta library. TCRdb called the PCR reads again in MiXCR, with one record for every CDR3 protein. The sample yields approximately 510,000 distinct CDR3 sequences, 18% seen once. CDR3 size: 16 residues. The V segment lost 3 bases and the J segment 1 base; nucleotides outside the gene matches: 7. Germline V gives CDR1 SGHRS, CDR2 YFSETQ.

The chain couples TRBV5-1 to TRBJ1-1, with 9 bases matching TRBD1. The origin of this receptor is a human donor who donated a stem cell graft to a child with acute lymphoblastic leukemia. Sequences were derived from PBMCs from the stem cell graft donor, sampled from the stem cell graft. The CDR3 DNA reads TGCGCCAGCAGCTGGAACTACAGGGGGCGGAACACTGAAGCTTTCTTT. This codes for CASSWNYRGRNTEAFF.